Shown below are 5 T cell receptor beta chains from a single sample sequenced in a study of regulatory dendritic cells for organ transplantation. The repertoire was sequenced with immunoSEQ multiplex PCR; TCRdb's copy has only in-frame clones and lacks some. The profile shows under 50,000 clones, around 90% of them singletons. Specimen: naive CD8+ T cells from blood. As for subset: CD45RA+ naive T cells. The receptors stem from a human donor in good health.

V usage is TRBV7-8 and J usage is TRBJ2-6; unclear D gene. CDR3 size: 15 residues. V gave up 8 bases and J gave up 2 bases, with 13 bases separating them. CDR1 and CDR2 from the germline V gene are SGHVS and FQNEAQ. This chain's CDR3 is CASPTIYAGANVLTF. CDR3 DNA sequence: TGTGCCAGCCCCACGATATACGCTGGGGCCAACGTCCTGACTTTC. The whole variable domain, remainder taken from reference TRBV7-8 and TRBJ2-6, is GAGVSQSPRYKVAKRGQDVALRCDPISGHVSLFWYQQALGQGPEFLTYFQNEAQLDKSGLPSDRFFAERPEGSVSTLKIQRTQQEDSAVYLCASPTIYAGANVLTFGAGSRLTVL.

J is TRBJ2-5 and V is TRBV10-2; D unclear. This CDR3 spans 14 amino acids. The germline CDR1 and CDR2 sequences are WSHSY and SAAADI. The ends were cut back, 4 bases at V and 2 bases at J, with 11 bases in the middle. The CDR3 is CASSVKARQETQYF. The DNA for the CDR3 is TGCGCCAGCAGTGTTAAGGCCCGTCAAGAGACCCAGTACTTC.

CDR3 loop: CASSLGQDFTGELFF. In nucleotides, the CDR3 is TGTGCCAGCAGTTTGGGACAGGACTTCACCGGGGAGCTGTTTTTT. The V and J genes are TRBV27 and TRBJ2-2, with 8 bases aligning to TRBD1. V trimming: 3 bases; J trimming: 4 bases; junction bases outside the gene matches: 4. Germline loops: CDR1 MNHEY, CDR2 SMNVEV (reference sequence). CDR3 length: 15 amino acids.

This chain links TRBV2 with TRBJ1-1; D possibly corresponds to TRBD1 (5 bases). With 4 bases removed from V and 5 bases from J, the gap between germline ends came to 11 bases. The V gene's germline CDR1 is SNHLY and CDR2 FYNNEI. The CDR3 spans 13 residues. The CDR3 DNA follows: TGTGCCAGCAGTGGCGCAGGGCGTACTGAAGCTTTCTTT. Translated, it gives CASSGAGRTEAFF.

This clone is a singleton in its sample. This sequence joins TRBV4-1 and TRBJ2-1; a weak D match, TRBD2 (7 bases). CDR3 length equals 15 residues. The germline CDR1 and CDR2 sequences are MGHRA and YSYEKL. The V and J ends lost 2 bases and 3 bases respectively, with 11 bases between them. As DNA, the CDR3 is TGCGCCAGCAGCCAATCGGGGGGCCACTACAATGAGCAGTTCTTC. It yields the protein CASSQSGGHYNEQFF.